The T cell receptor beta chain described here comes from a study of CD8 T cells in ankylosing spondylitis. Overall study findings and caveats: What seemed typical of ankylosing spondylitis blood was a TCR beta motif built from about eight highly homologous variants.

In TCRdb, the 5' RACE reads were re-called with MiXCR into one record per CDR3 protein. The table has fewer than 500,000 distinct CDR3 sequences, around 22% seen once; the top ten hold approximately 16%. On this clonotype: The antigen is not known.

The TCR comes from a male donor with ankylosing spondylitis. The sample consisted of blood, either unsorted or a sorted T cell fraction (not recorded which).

CDR3 sequence: CSASQGEEKLFF. The CDR3 bases are TGCAGTGCTTCTCAAGGGGAAGAAAAACTGTTTTTT. The gene calls are TRBV20-1 and TRBJ1-4, with TRBD1 as a possible D gene (5 bases). V was clipped by 5 bases and J by 8 bases, with 12 bases between them. Germline V gives CDR1 DFQATT, CDR2 SNEGSKA (reference sequence). This CDR3 spans 12 amino acids.